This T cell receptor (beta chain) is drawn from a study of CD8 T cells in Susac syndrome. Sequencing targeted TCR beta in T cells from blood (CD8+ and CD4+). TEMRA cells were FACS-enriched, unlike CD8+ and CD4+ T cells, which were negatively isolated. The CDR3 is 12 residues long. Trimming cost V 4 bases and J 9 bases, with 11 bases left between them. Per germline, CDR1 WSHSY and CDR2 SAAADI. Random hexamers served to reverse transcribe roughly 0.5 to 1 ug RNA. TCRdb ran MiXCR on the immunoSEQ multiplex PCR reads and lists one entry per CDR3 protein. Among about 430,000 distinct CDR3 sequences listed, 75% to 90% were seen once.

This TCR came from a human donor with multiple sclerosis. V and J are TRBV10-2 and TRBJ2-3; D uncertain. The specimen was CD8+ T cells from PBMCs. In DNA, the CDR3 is TGCGCCAGCAGTGTTCCTCACCCCACGCAGTATTTT. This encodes CASSVPHPTQYF.